These T cell receptor beta chains were read from a single sample in a study of metastatic and nonmetastatic thyroid tumors. Using MiXCR, TCRdb re-called clones from the PCR reads. This sample has tens of thousands of clones, with about 4.3% found just once. Sequenced sample: blood. The origin of the receptors is a female donor with papillary thyroid cancer or a benign thyroid nodule (not recorded which). Some clones in this sample may be carry-over from other donors' samples. Each CDR3 is given with its conserved first and last residue. Fields, in order: D gene, V gene, J gene, clone size, CDR3 protein, CDR3 DNA. The D gene is left open where the match is weak. Not all rows give a size; the values are once, few, many and, for expanded clones, a class.

>NA|TRBV18|TRBJ2-5|many
CASSPRPGQETQYF
TGTGCCAGCTCACCAAGGCCAGGCCAAGAGACCCAGTACTTC
>NA|TRBV6-1|TRBJ1-4|many
CASSELGTHNEKLFF
TGTGCCAGCAGTGAACTCGGGACGCATAATGAAAAACTGTTTTTT
>TRBD2|TRBV6-1|TRBJ2-3|medium-sized
CASSSGLAQRDTQYF
TGTGCCAGCAGTTCCGGACTAGCTCAACGAGATACGCAGTATTTT
>TRBD2|TRBV10-1|TRBJ2-7|many
CASSRLAGYEQYF
TGCGCCAGCAGCCGACTAGCGGGGTACGAGCAGTACTTC
>TRBD2|TRBV29-1|TRBJ2-3|many
CSVEGGTSGSTDTQYF
TGCAGCGTTGAAGGCGGGACTAGCGGGAGCACAGATACGCAGTATTTT
>TRBD1|TRBV6-1|TRBJ2-2|NA
CASSEDRGPGELFF
TGTGCCAGCAGTGAGGACAGGGGGCCAGGGGAGCTGTTTTTT
>NA|TRBV7-9|TRBJ2-2|many
CASSLLGQDTGELFF
TGTGCCAGCAGCTTACTAGGTCAGGACACCGGGGAGCTGTTTTTT
>TRBD2|TRBV30|TRBJ2-5|few
CAHTLAEQETQYF
TGTGCCCACACACTAGCGGAACAAGAGACCCAGTACTTC
>NA|TRBV27|TRBJ2-7|medium-sized
CASSRQVSGYEQYF
TGTGCCAGCAGCCGACAGGTTTCGGGCTACGAGCAGTACTTC
>NA|TRBV10-1|TRBJ2-5|many
CASSSRGQETQYF
TGCGCCAGCAGTAGCCGAGGCCAAGAGACCCAGTACTTC
>NA|TRBV6-5|TRBJ1-6|NA
CASSYSVRAPLHF
TGTGCCAGCAGTTACTCGGTCAGGGCACCCCTCCACTTT
>TRBD1|TRBV2|TRBJ2-2|NA
CASSETGGLTGELFF
TGTGCCAGCAGCGAGACAGGGGGGTTAACAGGGGAGCTGTTTTTT
>NA|TRBV11-3|TRBJ1-1|many
CASSSLRVWNTEAFF
TGTGCCAGCAGCTCCTTGAGAGTGTGGAACACTGAAGCTTTCTTT
>NA|TRBV6-1|TRBJ1-2|few
CASRDQTANYGYTF
TGTGCCAGCAGAGATCAGACAGCTAACTATGGCTACACCTTC
>TRBD2|TRBV6-1|TRBJ2-1|medium-sized
CASSFLAGEGNEQFF
TGTGCCAGCAGTTTCCTAGCGGGAGAGGGCAATGAGCAGTTCTTC
>TRBD1|TRBV6-1|TRBJ1-1|few
CASSKTGDTEAFF
TGTGCCAGCAGTAAGACAGGGGACACTGAAGCTTTCTTT
>NA|TRBV12-3/TRBV12-4|TRBJ2-3|few
CATGLGLLQYF
TGTGCCACGGGCTTGGGCCTTTTGCAGTATTTT
>TRBD2|TRBV7-3|TRBJ2-1|many
CASGETGRAHNEQFF
TGTGCCAGCGGGGAAACCGGGAGGGCCCACAATGAGCAGTTCTTC
>NA|TRBV5-1|TRBJ2-7|many
CASRGQITYEQYF
TGCGCCAGCAGAGGACAGATAACCTACGAGCAGTACTTC
>NA|TRBV11-3|TRBJ2-7|many
CASSSRETSEYF
TGTGCCAGCAGCTCCAGGGAAACGTCGGAGTACTTC
>TRBD1|TRBV5-4|TRBJ1-1|many
CASSLGGTGEAFF
TGTGCCAGCAGCTTGGGAGGGACAGGAGAAGCTTTCTTT
>TRBD1|TRBV6-2/TRBV6-3|TRBJ2-5|many
CASSYSTGGAETQYF
TGTGCCAGCAGTTACTCGACAGGGGGCGCGGAGACCCAGTACTTC
>TRBD1|TRBV20-1|TRBJ1-2|many
CSAKQGWLGYTF
TGCAGTGCTAAACAGGGGTGGTTAGGCTACACCTTC
>TRBD1|TRBV28|TRBJ2-2|few
CASSPDRANTGELFF
TGTGCCAGCAGTCCGGACAGGGCGAACACCGGGGAGCTGTTTTTT
>NA|TRBV3-1|TRBJ1-1|many
CASSPNMNTEAFF
TGTGCCAGCAGCCCCAACATGAACACTGAAGCTTTCTTT
>NA|TRBV5-1|TRBJ1-2|NA
CASSFPGPDGYTF
TGCGCCAGCAGCTTTCCTGGTCCCGATGGCTACACCTTC
>NA|TRBV2|TRBJ1-2|many
CASSEVDSKDGYTF
TGTGCCAGCAGTGAAGTGGATAGTAAGGATGGCTACACCTTC
>NA|TRBV19|TRBJ2-5|many
CASSIDILASRTQYF
TGTGCCAGTAGTATAGATATCTTAGCGAGCAGGACCCAGTACTTC
>NA|TRBV11-2|TRBJ2-5|many
CASSLELRQETQYF
TGTGCCAGCAGCTTAGAACTTCGTCAAGAGACCCAGTACTTC
>NA|TRBV27|TRBJ2-3|NA
CASSPGGRNTDTQYF
TGTGCCAGCAGTCCCGGGGGCCGGAACACAGATACGCAGTATTTT
>NA|TRBV27|TRBJ2-4|many
CASSTDLGADRGIQYF
TGTGCCAGCAGCACCGATTTGGGGGCCGACCGGGGCATTCAGTACTTC
>NA|TRBV6-1|TRBJ2-7|NA
CASTGTGPSEQYF
TGTGCCAGTACCGGGACGGGGCCATCCGAGCAGTACTTC
>NA|TRBV6-2/TRBV6-3|TRBJ1-5|few
CASPRGRAGLHQPQHF
TGTGCCAGCCCCCGGGGACGAGCCGGATTACATCAGCCACAGCATTTT
>TRBD1|TRBV4-1|TRBJ2-7|many
CASSQIQGAVGEQYF
TGCGCCAGCAGCCAAATCCAGGGGGCTGTGGGTGAGCAGTACTTC
>TRBD1|TRBV6-1|TRBJ2-7|few
CASSELGDSAYEQYF
TGTGCCAGCAGTGAACTAGGGGACAGTGCTTACGAGCAGTACTTC
>NA|TRBV19|TRBJ1-5|NA
CASTIAVGGKNSNQPQHF
TGTGCCAGTACCATCGCAGTGGGGGGGAAAAATAGCAATCAGCCCCAGCATTTT
>NA|TRBV6-4|TRBJ2-7|large
CASNLRGQVEVHEQYF
TGTGCCAGCAACCTCCGTGGGCAGGTTGAAGTCCACGAGCAGTACTTC
>NA|TRBV6-1|TRBJ1-2|many
CASSENLGSYGYTF
TGTGCCAGCAGTGAAAATCTAGGGAGCTATGGCTACACCTTC
>NA|TRBV29-1|TRBJ2-7|many
CSVETGSSEQYF
TGCAGCGTAGAAACAGGGTCAAGCGAGCAGTACTTC
>TRBD2|TRBV5-1|TRBJ2-3|many
CASSLAGTSGSTDTQYF
TGCGCCAGCAGCTTGGCCGGGACTAGCGGGAGCACAGATACGCAGTATTTT
>NA|TRBV9|TRBJ1-1|many
CASSVVGDTEAFF
TGTGCCAGCAGCGTAGTGGGGGACACTGAAGCTTTCTTT